The present TCR beta chain was sequenced within a study of T cell responses to AZD1222 COVID-19 vaccine. Study-level information: Samples with a second dose at about 4 or about 12 weeks were pooled together.

Assay used: immunoSEQ multiplex PCR; TCRdb lists only in-frame clones, some missing. The sample lists approximately 180,000 clones, approximately 90% occurring once. The CDR3 has 18 amino acids. Germline CDR1 is LNHDA and CDR2 is SQIVND (reference sequence). Losses at the gene ends were 5 bases for V and 0 bases for J; bases not matched to a gene: 14. A word on this clone: Its antigen is still unknown.

Points from the study as a whole: Donors were mostly white British, more females; clonal diversity possibly underestimated. Unmutated variant regions are reportedly targeted by nearly half of spike-specific TCRs.

V usage is TRBV19 and J usage is TRBJ2-3, with TRBD2 matching 7 bases. The starting material was peripheral blood, obtained on day 0 of AZD1222 vaccination. The source of this sequence is an adult in good health. The CDR3 protein is CASSRSGSGLGSTDTQYF. The CDR3 DNA sequence: TGTGCCAGTAGTCGGAGCGGTAGCGGGTTGGGTAGCACAGATACGCAGTATTTT.